This T cell receptor (beta chain) derives from a study of CD8 T cells in Susac syndrome. General observations from the study: The study admitted that it had a relatively small number of individuals in its TCR sequencing and HLA analysis.

In the case of this clonotype: The antigen is not known.

Between the trimmed V and J ends, which lost 2 bases and 5 bases, there was a span of 10 bases. The CDR3 length is 14 residues. CDR1 SGHAT and CDR2 FQNNGV come from the germline V gene. From blood CD8+ and CD4+ T cells, TCR beta sequences were generated. An amount of RNA that ranged from roughly 0.45 to 1 ug was reverse transcribed with random hexamers. Coverage of TCR beta CDR3 amplification by immunoSEQ multiplex PCR extended to 54 Vbeta and 13 Jbeta. TCRdb re-derived calls from the immunoSEQ multiplex PCR reads in MiXCR, one entry per CDR3 protein. The profile covers approximately 200,000 distinct CDR3 sequences, with about 94% appearing a single time and about 0.13% taken by the ten largest.

This chain links TRBV11-2 with TRBJ2-1; D might be TRBD2 (6 bases). The receptor was isolated from a human donor with multiple sclerosis. Sequenced sample: CD8+ T cells from PBMCs. The CDR3 loop is CASSLLWGDNEQFF. In DNA form, the CDR3 reads TGTGCCAGCAGCTTACTGTGGGGGGACAATGAGCAGTTCTTC. Looking up the rest from reference TRBV11-2 and TRBJ2-1 gives the full variable domain: EAGVAQSPRYKIIEKRQSVAFWCNPISGHATLYWYQQILGQGPKLLIQFQNNGVVDDSQLPKDRFSAERLKGVDSTLKIQPAKLEDSAVYLCASSLLWGDNEQFFGPGTRLTVL.